A selection of T cell receptor beta chains follows, all from one sample in a study of technical replicates of blood from a handful of donors. The assay was immunoSEQ multiplex PCR, and TCRdb's table has in-frame clones only and misses some. The table lists 75,000 to 100,000 clones, about 94% of them singletons, with about 0.3% in the top ten. Specimen: T cells isolated from PBMCs. These receptors all stem from a human donor in good health. CDR3s include the opening cysteine and the closing phenylalanine or tryptophan. D genes are given only for firm matches.

v_gene: TRBV11-3
j_gene: TRBJ2-1
d_gene: TRBD2
CDR3aa: CASSLGTSDNEQFF

v_gene: TRBV5-4
j_gene: TRBJ1-2
d_gene: -
CDR3aa: CASSSRDIQYGYTF

v_gene: TRBV27
j_gene: TRBJ2-7
d_gene: TRBD2
CDR3aa: CASSLTGGPGYEQYF

v_gene: TRBV6-6
j_gene: TRBJ2-6
d_gene: -
CDR3aa: CASSPPGSGANVLTF

v_gene: TRBV6-1
j_gene: TRBJ1-1
d_gene: -
CDR3aa: CASSPGRVGTEAFF

v_gene: TRBV7-6
j_gene: TRBJ1-2
d_gene: -
CDR3aa: CASSLGSYGYTF

v_gene: TRBV4-3
j_gene: TRBJ2-3
d_gene: -
CDR3aa: CASSQGNLGGDTQYF

v_gene: TRBV5-6
j_gene: TRBJ1-2
d_gene: -
CDR3aa: CASSLASGTAGYTF

v_gene: TRBV5-4
j_gene: TRBJ1-1
d_gene: -
CDR3aa: CASKSGTQNEAFF

v_gene: TRBV6-5
j_gene: TRBJ2-1
d_gene: -
CDR3aa: CASSYRAGSYNEQFF

v_gene: TRBV5-1
j_gene: TRBJ2-5
d_gene: TRBD2
CDR3aa: CASFELSSGRLWETQYF

v_gene: TRBV25-1
j_gene: TRBJ1-1
d_gene: TRBD1
CDR3aa: CASISRGLTEAFF

v_gene: TRBV4-1
j_gene: TRBJ2-1
d_gene: -
CDR3aa: CASSHRVDRLNEQFF

v_gene: TRBV7-2
j_gene: TRBJ1-3
d_gene: -
CDR3aa: CASSFKSRSSGNTIYF

v_gene: TRBV25-1
j_gene: TRBJ2-2
d_gene: -
CDR3aa: CASSESGATGELFF

v_gene: TRBV6-6
j_gene: TRBJ2-7
d_gene: TRBD1
CDR3aa: CASRQDRELTYEQYF

v_gene: TRBV19
j_gene: TRBJ1-1
d_gene: TRBD1
CDR3aa: CASSTLGQGGWGTEAFF

v_gene: TRBV9
j_gene: TRBJ2-7
d_gene: -
CDR3aa: CASSLADNYEQYF

v_gene: TRBV11-3
j_gene: TRBJ2-3
d_gene: -
CDR3aa: CASSPLGGPRGTDTQYF

v_gene: TRBV7-3
j_gene: TRBJ2-7
d_gene: -
CDR3aa: CASSFIKSSYEQYF

v_gene: TRBV6-5
j_gene: TRBJ1-2
d_gene: -
CDR3aa: CASSYLQGEHYGYTF

v_gene: TRBV6-5
j_gene: TRBJ2-2
d_gene: -
CDR3aa: CASSHTNTGELFF

v_gene: TRBV2
j_gene: TRBJ2-7
d_gene: -
CDR3aa: CASSEKRLVVPYEQYF

v_gene: TRBV4-2
j_gene: TRBJ2-2
d_gene: -
CDR3aa: CASSQGSLSEYTGELFF

v_gene: TRBV25-1
j_gene: TRBJ1-1
d_gene: -
CDR3aa: CASSSSGITEAFF

v_gene: TRBV9
j_gene: TRBJ1-2
d_gene: TRBD1
CDR3aa: CASSVTGEGRDYGYTF

v_gene: TRBV6-4
j_gene: TRBJ2-7
d_gene: TRBD2
CDR3aa: CASSARVGHTSGSYEQYF

v_gene: TRBV29-1
j_gene: TRBJ2-2
d_gene: TRBD2
CDR3aa: CSVDGGANTGELFF

v_gene: TRBV6-5
j_gene: TRBJ2-7
d_gene: TRBD2
CDR3aa: CASGLAGRIHEQYF

v_gene: TRBV30
j_gene: TRBJ2-5
d_gene: -
CDR3aa: CAWTGEKTQYF

v_gene: TRBV7-2
j_gene: TRBJ1-4
d_gene: TRBD1
CDR3aa: CASSFRGNEKLFF

v_gene: TRBV5-5
j_gene: TRBJ1-4
d_gene: -
CDR3aa: CASSFDSRSEKLFF